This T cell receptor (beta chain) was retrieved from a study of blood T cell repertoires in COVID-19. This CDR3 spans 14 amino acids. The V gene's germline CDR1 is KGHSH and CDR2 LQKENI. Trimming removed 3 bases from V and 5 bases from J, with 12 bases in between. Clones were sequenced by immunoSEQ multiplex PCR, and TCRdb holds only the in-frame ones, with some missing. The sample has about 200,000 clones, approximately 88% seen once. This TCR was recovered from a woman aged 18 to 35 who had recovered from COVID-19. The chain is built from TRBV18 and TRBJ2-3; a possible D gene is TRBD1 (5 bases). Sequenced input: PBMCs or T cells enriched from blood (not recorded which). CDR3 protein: CASSPGRAQDTQYF. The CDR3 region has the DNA TGTGCCAGCTCACCGGGCAGGGCCCAAGATACGCAGTATTTT.